This T cell receptor beta chain stems from a study of blood T cell repertoires in COVID-19. Study in general: Samples came from the United States, Italy and Spain, spanning acute and convalescent COVID-19. PBMCs, B-cell-depleted T cells, or T cells provided the cDNA or gDNA that made up the material.

Trimming took 4 bases from V and 1 from J, leaving 10 bases between them. Germline loops: CDR1 LNHDA, CDR2 SQIVND (reference sequence). CDR3 length: 14 amino acids. In the source study's methods: Estimates of nucleated cell counts were drawn from the amplification of reference gene primers. Assay: immunoSEQ multiplex PCR; the TCRdb copy retains only in-frame clones and omits some. The V and J calls and clone size are taken from that table; D and trimming were inferred from the DNA. The sample yields some 180,000 clones, 83% seen once. The chain links TRBV19 to TRBJ1-2, with D uncertain. Sequencing used peripheral blood. This receptor was identified in a woman between 65 and 79 years old who had recovered from COVID-19. CDR3 coding DNA: TGTGCCAGTAGTACTACGGGGAGTAACTATGGCTACACCTTC. Its protein product is CASSTTGSNYGYTF.